Sequencing of this T cell receptor beta chain was carried out in a study of blood T cells in healthy people across ages. Trimming took off 5 bases at V and 11 bases at J, with 16 bases between the two ends. Germline CDR1 and CDR2: MDHEN and SYDVKM. The CDR3 covers 14 residues. This clonotype was seen only a few times. A second PCR, run for 7 to 11 cycles, used a sample-barcoded 5' primer plus a J-beta primer mix. MiXCR, run by TCRdb on the 5' RACE reads, gives a single entry per CDR3 protein. The data contain 800,000 to 950,000 distinct CDR3 sequences, about 44% of them singletons. The origin of this receptor is a man aged 30-40 years in good health. V is TRBV28 and J is TRBJ1-6; D might be TRBD1 (6 bases). Sequenced sample: blood. The CDR3 DNA reads as TGTGCCAGCAGTCCCCAGGGGTACGGTACACCCCTCCACTTT. Residues: CASSPQGYGTPLHF.